This T cell receptor beta chain was recorded in a study of T cells in narcolepsy. Assay: immunoSEQ multiplex PCR; the TCRdb copy retains only in-frame clones and omits some. Of some 30,000 clones detected, roughly 80% appear once; the ten largest clones hold roughly 1%. CDR3 length: 13 residues. The germline V gene has CDR1 KGHSH and CDR2 LQKENI. Trimming took 2 bases from V and 4 from J, leaving 8 bases between them. The receptor was derived from a human donor in good health. The chain links TRBV18 to TRBJ2-5, with D maybe TRBD2 (6 bases). Material: memory (CD45RA-) CD4+ T cells from blood. The CDR3 DNA reads as TGTGCCAGCTCACCAGGAGGGTTAGAGACCCAGTACTTC. This translates into CASSPGGLETQYF.